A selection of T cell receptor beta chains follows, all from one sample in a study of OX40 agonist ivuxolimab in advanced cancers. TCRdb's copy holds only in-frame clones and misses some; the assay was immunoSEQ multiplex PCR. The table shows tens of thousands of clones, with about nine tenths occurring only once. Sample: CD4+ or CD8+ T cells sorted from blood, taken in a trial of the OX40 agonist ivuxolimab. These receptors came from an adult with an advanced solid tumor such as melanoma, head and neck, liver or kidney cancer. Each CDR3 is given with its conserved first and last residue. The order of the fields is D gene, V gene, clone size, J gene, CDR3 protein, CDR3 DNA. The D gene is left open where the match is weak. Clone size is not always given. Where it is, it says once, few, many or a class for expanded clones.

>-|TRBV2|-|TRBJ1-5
CASGTDSNQPQHF
TGTGCCAGCGGAACGGACAGCAATCAGCCCCAGCATTTT
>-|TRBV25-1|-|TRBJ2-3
CASRGDLSSTDTQYF
TGTGCCAGCAGAGGGGACCTTTCTAGCACAGATACGCAGTATTTT
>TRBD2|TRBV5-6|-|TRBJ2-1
CASTVPGLALSSYNEQFF
TGTGCCAGCACCGTGCCGGGACTAGCGCTATCCTCCTACAATGAGCAGTTCTTC
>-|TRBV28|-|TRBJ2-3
CASSLSGNTDTQYF
TGTGCCAGCAGTTTATCGGGAAACACAGATACGCAGTATTTT
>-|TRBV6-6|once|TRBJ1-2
CASSYGGQFLNGYTF
TGTGCCAGCAGTTACGGGGGGCAGTTTTTGAATGGCTACACCTTC
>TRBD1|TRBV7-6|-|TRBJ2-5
CASSAQGAVGETQYF
TGTGCCAGCAGCGCACAGGGGGCGGTGGGTGAGACCCAGTACTTC
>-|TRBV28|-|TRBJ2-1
CASIRGDRDNEQFF
TGTGCCAGCATCCGTGGGGACCGGGACAATGAGCAGTTCTTC
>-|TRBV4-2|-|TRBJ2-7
CASSQVVSYEQYF
TGTGCCAGCAGCCAAGTCGTGTCATACGAGCAGTACTTC
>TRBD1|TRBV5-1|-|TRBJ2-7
CASSSTTGGLREQYF
TGCGCCAGCAGCTCAACGACAGGGGGCCTCCGCGAGCAGTACTTC
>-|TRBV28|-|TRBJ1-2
CASLLGRQQGSYTF
TGTGCCAGTCTCTTGGGGAGACAGCAGGGAAGCTACACCTTC
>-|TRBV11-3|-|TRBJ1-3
CASTRLSGNTIYF
TGTGCCAGCACCCGCCTCTCTGGAAACACCATATATTTT
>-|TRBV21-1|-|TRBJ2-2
CASSKVGGDTGELFF
TGTGCCAGCAGCAAAGTGGGTGGCGACACCGGGGAGCTGTTTTTT
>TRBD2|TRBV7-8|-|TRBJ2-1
CASSLFLSTSYKGYEQFF
TGTGCCAGCAGCTTATTTTTGTCGACTAGCTACAAAGGGTATGAGCAGTTCTTC
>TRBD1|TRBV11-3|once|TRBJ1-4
CASSFSGGSEKLFF
TGTGCCAGCAGCTTTTCAGGGGGCAGTGAAAAACTGTTTTTT
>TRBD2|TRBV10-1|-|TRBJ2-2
CASRIQTSDQLFF
TGCGCCAGCAGGATACAGACTAGCGATCAGCTGTTTTTT
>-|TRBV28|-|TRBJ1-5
CASSLPGDNQPQHF
TGTGCCAGCAGTTTGCCAGGGGATAATCAGCCCCAGCATTTT
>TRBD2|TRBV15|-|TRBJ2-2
CATSTLAGGPTGELFF
TGTGCCACCAGCACCCTAGCGGGAGGCCCCACCGGGGAGCTGTTTTTT
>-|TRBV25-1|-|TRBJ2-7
CASSSPGRSRTYEQYF
TGTGCCAGCAGTTCTCCCGGACGGAGTAGGACATACGAGCAGTACTTC
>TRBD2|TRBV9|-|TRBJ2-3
CASSPRRTSGGTDTQYF
TGTGCCAGCAGCCCACGACGGACTAGCGGGGGCACAGATACGCAGTATTTT
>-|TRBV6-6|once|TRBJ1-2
CASSYLVGGYTF
TGTGCCAGCAGTTACTTGGTGGGTGGCTACACCTTC
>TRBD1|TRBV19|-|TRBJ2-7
CASSPTQQGAPGEQYF
TGTGCCAGTAGTCCCACTCAACAGGGGGCGCCGGGAGAGCAGTACTTC
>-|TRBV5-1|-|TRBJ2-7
CASSAGLGMSSYEQYF
TGCGCCAGCAGCGCAGGACTGGGAATGAGCTCCTACGAGCAGTACTTC
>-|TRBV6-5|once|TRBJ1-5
CASSRTHGSWAQHF
TGTGCCAGCAGCCGGACACATGGGTCCTGGGCCCAGCATTTT
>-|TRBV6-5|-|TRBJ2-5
CASSSGLGGETQYF
TGTGCCAGCAGTTCTGGGCTGGGAGGAGAGACCCAGTACTTC
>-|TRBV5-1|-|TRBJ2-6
CASSLRETGANVLTF
TGCGCCAGCAGCTTGAGGGAAACTGGGGCCAACGTCCTGACTTTC
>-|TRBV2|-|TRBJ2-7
CATAQTNYEQYF
TGTGCCACCGCCCAGACAAACTACGAGCAGTACTTC
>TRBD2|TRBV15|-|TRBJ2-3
CATSRVRVLEGTSGRASFTDTQYF
TGTGCCACCAGCAGAGTTCGTGTTTTGGAAGGGACTAGCGGGAGGGCCTCTTTCACAGATACGCAGTATTTT
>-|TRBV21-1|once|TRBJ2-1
CASSNREQFF
TGTGCCAGCAGCAATCGCGAGCAGTTCTTC
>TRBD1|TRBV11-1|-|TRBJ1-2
CASSPRTGRSYGYTF
TGTGCCAGCAGCCCACGGACAGGGCGATCCTATGGCTACACCTTC
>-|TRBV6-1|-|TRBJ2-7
CASSDYWGRSYEQYF
TGTGCCAGCAGTGATTATTGGGGCCGGTCCTACGAGCAGTACTTC
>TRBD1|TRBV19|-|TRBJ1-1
CASSGGQGMNTEAFF
TGTGCCAGTAGTGGAGGACAGGGAATGAACACTGAAGCTTTCTTT
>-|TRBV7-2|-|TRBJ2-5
CASARTEETQYF
TGTGCCAGCGCACGGACCGAAGAGACCCAGTACTTC
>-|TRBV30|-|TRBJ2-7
CACLPLGFYEQYF
TGTGCCTGTCTCCCCCTCGGTTTCTACGAGCAGTACTTC
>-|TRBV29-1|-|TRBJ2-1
CSVEVTGREFF
TGCAGCGTTGAAGTTACAGGGCGTGAGTTCTTC
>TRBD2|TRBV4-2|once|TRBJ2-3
CASSPLLGLAVPTDTQYF
TGTGCCAGCAGCCCTCTCTTGGGACTAGCGGTTCCCACAGATACGCAGTATTTT
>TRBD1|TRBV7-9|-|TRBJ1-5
CASSDRAHQPQHF
TGTGCCAGCAGTGACAGGGCCCATCAGCCCCAGCATTTT
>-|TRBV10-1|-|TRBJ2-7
CASKMAGRAYEQYF
TGCGCCAGCAAAATGGCAGGGCGAGCCTACGAGCAGTACTTC
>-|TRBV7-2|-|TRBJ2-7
CASSLDLYEQYF
TGTGCCAGCAGCTTGGACCTCTACGAGCAGTACTTC
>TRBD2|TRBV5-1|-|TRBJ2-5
CASAGLAQETQYF
TGCGCCAGCGCCGGACTAGCCCAAGAGACCCAGTACTTC